Following are 17 T cell receptor beta chains from one sample sequenced in a study of blood T cell repertoires in COVID-19. Clones were read by immunoSEQ multiplex PCR, and TCRdb kept only the in-frame ones, dropping some. The sample has approximately 190,000 clones, approximately 81% seen once. The sequencing sample was made of peripheral blood. The receptors were gathered from a human donor in a cohort sampled during active COVID-19.

The V and J genes are TRBV21-1 and TRBJ1-2. TRBV21-1 is classified as a pseudogene. CDR3 length: 16 residues. The CDR3 DNA follows: TGTGCCAGCAGCAAAGGTTCGGGGTCCGACCGCTATGGCTACACCTTC. Translated: CASSKGSGSDRYGYTF.

In this sample, this clone turned up once. The rearrangement links TRBV14 to TRBJ2-3, with D possibly TRBD2 on 6 matching bases. The CDR3 has 17 residues. V was clipped by 3 bases and J by 2 bases, with 18 bases between them. The germline gives CDR1 SGHDN, CDR2 FVKESK. CDR3 nucleotide sequence: TGTGCCAGCAGCCAGATCGGGACTTGGGGTGTCACAGATACGCAGTATTTT. The encoded protein is CASSQIGTWGVTDTQYF.

This rearrangement joins TRBV6-5 to TRBJ1-2; 7 nucleotides line up with TRBD1. J gave up 8 bases and V 7 bases, and 13 bases lay outside the gene matches. The CDR3 is made up of 14 amino acids. The germline gives CDR1 MNHEY, CDR2 SVGAGI. The CDR3 sequence is CASINEGQLNGYTF. In nucleotides, the CDR3 is TGTGCCAGCATTAACGAGGGACAGCTAAACGGCTACACCTTC.

The V and J genes are TRBV10-2 and TRBJ2-1; 9 bases match TRBD1. The CDR3 extends over 14 amino acids. The V segment lost 8 bases and the J segment 7 bases; nucleotides outside the gene matches: 9. In germline, CDR1 is WSHSY, CDR2 SAAADI. CDR3 nucleotides: TGCGCCAGCCGGAGGGCCGGGACAGGGAATGAGCAGTTCTTC. Translating gives CASRRAGTGNEQFF.

The CDR3 region is CASRPGENTEAFF. As DNA, the CDR3 is TGTGCCAGCAGGCCAGGGGAAAACACTGAAGCTTTCTTT. The chain has TRBV3-1 (or the pseudogene TRBV3-2) and TRBJ1-1, with a tentative D call TRBD1 (6 bases). V gave up 6 bases and J gave up 2 bases, with 10 bases separating them. Germline CDR1 reads LGHDT; CDR2 reads YNNKEL (reference sequence). CDR3 length: 13 amino acids.

The chain links TRBV28 to TRBJ2-7; D possibly corresponds to TRBD1 (5 bases). The CDR3 has 14 residues. The V end was cut by 7 bases, the J end by 2 bases, with 15 bases between. Germline CDR1 is MDHEN and CDR2 is SYDVKM. The CDR3 spells CASIMAGPTYEQYF. The CDR3 region has the DNA TGTGCCAGCATTATGGCAGGGCCTACCTACGAGCAGTACTTC.

The chain combines TRBV15 with TRBJ2-1, with 8 bases that match TRBD2. This CDR3 is 17 amino acids long. Unmatched junction bases numbered 7, after V lost 0 bases and J lost 3 bases. The germline gives CDR1 LNHNV, CDR2 YYDKDF (reference sequence). Here the CDR3 reads CATSRDGLSGGYNEQFF. As DNA, the CDR3 is TGTGCCACCAGCAGAGATGGTTTGAGCGGGGGCTACAATGAGCAGTTCTTC. The full variable domain, its missing parts supplied by reference TRBV15 and TRBJ2-1, is DAMVIQNPRYQVTQFGKPVTLSCSQTLNHNVMYWYQQKSSQAPKLLFHYYDKDFNNEADTPDNFQSRRPNTSFCFLDIRSPGLGDTAMYLCATSRDGLSGGYNEQFFGPGTRLTVL.

The chain carries TRBV29-1 and TRBJ1-6, with TRBD1 matching 9 bases. After removal of 6 bases from V and 9 bases from J, the junction contained 6 bases not matched to a gene. From germline, CDR1 is SQVTM and CDR2 ANQGSEA. This CDR3 comprises 13 residues. In DNA, the CDR3 is TGCAGCGTGCGACAGGGGGTCTTTTCACCCCTCCACTTT. Its protein product is CSVRQGVFSPLHF.

This clone was seen a single time. This chain links TRBV12-3 or TRBV12-4 with TRBJ2-1; a possible D gene is TRBD2 (5 bases). The CDR3 runs 12 residues. The V gene lost 8 bases and the J gene lost 9 bases, with 14 bases spanning the gap. The DNA for the CDR3 is TGTGCCAGCTATAGTCGGGAAGGTGAGCAGTTCTTC. It translates to CASYSREGEQFF.

This clone showed up just a few times. V is TRBV4-1 and J is TRBJ2-4, with 8 bases fitting TRBD2. Germline V CDR1 and CDR2: MGHRA, YSYEKL. The V and J ends lost 2 bases and 4 bases, in that order; junction bases with no gene match: 4. CDR3 length: 15 amino acids. The CDR3 DNA is TGCGCCAGCAGCCAAAGCGGGAGCTGGAAAAACATTCAGTACTTC. Translation: CASSQSGSWKNIQYF.

Details on this clone: The same CDR3 can be traced to other DNA sequences in this sample. This chain uses TRBV5-1 with TRBJ2-2, with D perhaps TRBD2 (6 bases). Deletions cut 0 bases from V and 6 bases from J, with 12 bases between. This CDR3 spans 15 amino acids. Germline CDR1 SGHRS, CDR2 YFSETQ. The CDR3 protein is CASSLDGGPAGELFF. CDR3 nucleotides: TGCGCCAGCAGCTTGGACGGGGGACCCGCCGGGGAGCTGTTTTTT.

The CDR3 loop is CASSRTGSQPQHF. As DNA, the CDR3 is TGTGCCAGCAGTCGAACAGGGTCGCAGCCCCAGCATTTT. The chain joins TRBV12-3 or TRBV12-4 to TRBJ1-5; tentative D call: TRBD1 (6 bases). The CDR3 covers 13 residues. The germline V and J ends were trimmed by 5 bases and 7 bases, with 12 bases remaining between them.

The CDR3, as DNA: TGTGCCAGCAGCTCAGGGGTCTCCTATAATTCACCCCTCCACTTT. Encoded protein: CASSSGVSYNSPLHF. The V gene is TRBV7-2, the J gene TRBJ1-6; maybe TRBD1 (6 bases). Germline assignment: CDR1 SGHTA and CDR2 FQGNSA. Trimming left V 4 bases short and J 0 bases short, with 7 bases between. The CDR3 totals 15 residues.

This chain joins TRBV18 and TRBJ2-3, with 7 bases lining up with TRBD1. Looked up from germline, CDR1 is KGHSH and CDR2 is LQKENI. J lost 2 bases, V lost 6 bases, and 5 bases had no gene match. This CDR3 comprises 14 residues. The CDR3 protein is CASSRGQDTDTQYF. In DNA form, the CDR3 reads TGTGCCAGCTCTCGCGGACAGGACACAGATACGCAGTATTTT.

The V call is TRBV7-9, the J call TRBJ2-2; possibly TRBD1 for D (7 bases). CDR1 is SEHNR, CDR2 FQNEAQ, per germline (reference sequence). The CDR3 consists of 16 residues. The V gene lost 5 bases and the J gene lost 0 bases, with 13 bases spanning the gap. The CDR3: CASSIQGGANTGELFF. In nucleotides, the CDR3 is TGTGCCAGCAGCATCCAGGGGGGCGCGAACACCGGGGAGCTGTTTTTT.

This chain's CDR3 is CASSQDRNIQGTEAFF. Written as DNA, the CDR3 is TGCGCCAGCAGCCAAGATAGAAATATCCAGGGGACTGAAGCTTTCTTT. The V call is TRBV4-1, the J call TRBJ1-1; D might be TRBD1 (6 bases). The V gene's germline CDR1 is MGHRA and CDR2 YSYEKL. This CDR3 comprises 16 residues. V lost 0 bases to trimming and J lost 5 bases, with 16 bases between them.

The chain uses TRBV7-9 and TRBJ2-4; TRBD1 agrees at 7 bases. CDR3 length: 15 amino acids. The V gene end was trimmed by 3 bases and the J gene end by 7 bases; junction bases not matched to a gene: 9. Germline V gene sequence: CDR1 SEHNR, CDR2 FQNEAQ (reference sequence). The CDR3, as DNA: TGTGCCAGCAGCTTGTGGGACAGAAAGAAGAACATTCAGTACTTC. It specifies CASSLWDRKKNIQYF.